Following are 22 T cell receptor beta chains from one sample sequenced in a study of blood T cell repertoires in COVID-19. Data came from immunoSEQ multiplex PCR; TCRdb stores just in-frame clones and leaves some out. The sample has about 230,000 clones, approximately 90% seen once. Sample: peripheral blood. The receptors derive from a man between 45 and 60 years old with COVID-19, enrolled during active disease.

This chain links TRBV19 with TRBJ2-5; 12 bases are shared with TRBD1. The germline CDR1 and CDR2 sequences are LNHDA and SQIVND (reference sequence). V shed 9 bases, J shed 3 bases, and the junction held 14 bases outside the gene matches. This CDR3 region has 17 residues. Written as DNA, the CDR3 is TGTGCCAGATCCCGGGACAGGGGGCGCGGTTGGGAAGAGACCCAGTACTTC. Amino acids: CARSRDRGRGWEETQYF.

Of note for this clone: Sequence at one end of the junction differs from germline and may be a read error. This chain uses TRBV7-3 with TRBJ2-1, with a possible D match to TRBD2 (6 bases). Germline assignment: CDR1 SGHTA and CDR2 FQGTGA. This CDR3 spans 16 amino acids. CDR3 bases: TGTGCCAGCAGCTTAGTGGGCGGGGTAGGCTACGATGAGCAGTTCTTC. This codes for CASSLVGGVGYDEQFF.

The J gene is TRBJ2-2, the V gene TRBV10-3; no reliable D call. Deletions cut 0 bases from V and 6 bases from J, with 8 bases between. This CDR3 contains 14 residues. The germline V gene encodes CDR1 ENHRY and CDR2 SYGVKD. CDR3 sequence: CAISESLSSGELFF. The CDR3 DNA is TGTGCCATCAGTGAGTCGTTGAGTTCCGGGGAGCTGTTTTTT.

As regards this clone: One end of the junction is discordant with germline, which a read error may explain. The rearrangement links TRBV7-2 to TRBJ2-2; 7 positions match TRBD1. The germline CDR1 and CDR2 sequences are SGHTA and FQGNSA. The CDR3 runs 15 residues. CDR3 coding DNA: TGTGCCAGCAGATTAGGGGGCCCCTTAGGCGGGGAGCTGTTTTTT. Its protein is CASRLGGPLGGELFF.

The chain uses TRBV3-1 (or the pseudogene TRBV3-2) and TRBJ2-1; D might be TRBD2 (5 bases). V lost 1 base and J lost 4, with 11 bases in between. This CDR3 region has 15 residues. CDR1 and CDR2 from the germline V gene are LGHDT and YNNKEL (reference sequence). In DNA form, the CDR3 reads TGTGCCAGCAGCCAAGGGACTTCCTTGTACAATGAGCAGTTCTTC. Translation gives CASSQGTSLYNEQFF.

V is TRBV27 and J is TRBJ1-2, with 7 bases that match TRBD1. This CDR3 contains 16 residues. Germline V lookup: CDR1 MNHEY, CDR2 SMNVEV (reference sequence). The V gene end was trimmed by 3 bases and the J gene end by 0 bases; junction bases not matched to a gene: 7. CDR3 DNA sequence: TGTGCCAGCAGTTTCTCAGGGGGAGTCTCTAACTATGGCTACACCTTC. As protein: CASSFSGGVSNYGYTF.

The rearrangement links TRBV28 to TRBJ1-6; D gene ambiguous. The CDR3 spans 15 residues. The ends were cut back, 5 bases at V and 3 bases at J, with 11 bases in the middle. Germline V gene data show CDR1 as MDHEN and CDR2 as SYDVKM. The CDR3 region is CASSTKTLYNSPLHF. CDR3 DNA sequence: TGTGCCAGCAGTACAAAAACCCTCTATAATTCACCCCTCCACTTT.

V usage is TRBV5-1 and J usage is TRBJ2-2, with D possibly matching TRBD1 (6 bases). CDR1 is SGHRS and CDR2 is YFSETQ in the germline V gene. The CDR3 sequence is 15 residues long. Trimming cost V 4 bases and J 1 base, with 11 bases left between them. The CDR3 DNA reads TGCGCCAGCAGCCGGGACAAATTGAACACCGGGGAGCTGTTTTTT. This codes for CASSRDKLNTGELFF.

This clone was observed a handful of times. The chain joins TRBV23-1 to TRBJ1-1; D is uncertain. TRBV23-1 is an ORF, with its function uncertain. This CDR3 comprises 16 residues. V dropped 0 bases and J dropped 7 bases, with 18 bases sitting between them. The CDR3 reads CASSQSIVRVAREAFF. In DNA, the CDR3 is TGCGCCAGCAGTCAATCTATAGTCCGGGTAGCTCGTGAAGCTTTCTTT.

Turning to this clone: Other DNA sequences of this sample code for an identical CDR3. The J gene is TRBJ2-2, the V gene TRBV9, with D unclear. CDR3 length: 13 residues. Germline CDR1 reads SGDLS; CDR2 reads YYNGEE. Trimming cost V 0 bases and J 4 bases, with 4 bases left between them. The CDR3 sequence: CASSVVGTGELFF. The CDR3 DNA sequence: TGTGCCAGCAGCGTAGTCGGCACCGGGGAGCTGTTTTTT.

This sequence joins TRBV5-6 and TRBJ1-4; the match to TRBD1 covers 8 bases. V shed 5 bases, J shed 0 bases, and the junction held 6 bases outside the gene matches. The CDR3 is made up of 16 amino acids. CDR1 SGHDT and CDR2 YYEEEE come from the germline V gene. Here the CDR3 DNA reads TGTGCCAGCAGACTAACAGGGGGGGCAACTAATGAAAAACTGTTTTTT. It is translated as CASRLTGGATNEKLFF.

The V gene is TRBV19, the J gene TRBJ1-1; unclear D gene. CDR1 is LNHDA and CDR2 is SQIVND in the germline V gene (reference sequence). Trimming pared 8 bases from V and 1 base from J, leaving 14 bases between. The CDR3 contains 14 residues. CDR3 loop: CASRRLEGNTEAFF. DNA of the CDR3: TGTGCCAGTCGCCGGCTTGAGGGGAACACTGAAGCTTTCTTT.

This clone was recorded once. The chain couples TRBV27 to TRBJ2-6; no definite D call. The CDR3 totals 16 residues. Trimming removed 3 bases from V and 2 bases from J, with 11 bases in between. In germline, CDR1 is MNHEY, CDR2 SMNVEV (reference sequence). The CDR3 sequence: CASSLTRVPGANVLTF. The CDR3 DNA sequence: TGTGCCAGCAGTTTGACACGCGTCCCTGGGGCCAACGTCCTGACTTTC.

The chain recombines TRBV11-3 with TRBJ2-2; TRBD2 matches at 7 bases. Germline CDR1 is SGHNT and CDR2 is YENEEA. The CDR3 length is 14 residues. The trim removed 5 bases at V and 7 bases at J, leaving 7 bases unmatched. The chain's CDR3 is CASSPAAGVGELFF. CDR3 nucleotide sequence: TGTGCCAGCAGCCCGGCTGCGGGAGTCGGGGAGCTGTTTTTT.

The sample holds one count of this clone. The chain recombines TRBV5-1 with TRBJ2-1; TRBD2 matches at 14 bases. Germline V gene data show CDR1 as SGHRS and CDR2 as YFSETQ. Unmatched junction bases numbered 4, after V lost 4 bases and J lost 10 bases. This CDR3 has 14 amino acids. The DNA for the CDR3 is TGCGCCAGCAGCGTGGGACTAGCGGGAGTGGAGCAGTTCTTC. It encodes CASSVGLAGVEQFF.

The chain is built from TRBV4-2 and TRBJ2-1; 8 nucleotides align to TRBD2. Germline values: CDR1 LGHNA, CDR2 YNFKEQ. The CDR3 loop spans 17 amino acids. V gave up 0 bases and J gave up 5 bases; unmatched junction bases: 9. CDR3 nucleotide sequence: TGTGCCAGCAGCCAAGATTTTGCGGGAGGTACCAACAATGAGCAGTTCTTC. Its translation: CASSQDFAGGTNNEQFF.

Only a few counts were recorded for this clone. This chain uses TRBV4-2 with TRBJ2-2, with D possibly being TRBD1 (5 bases). Germline V gene data show CDR1 as LGHNA and CDR2 as YNFKEQ. The CDR3 sequence is 17 residues long. V lost 4 bases and J lost 2, with 17 bases in between. The CDR3, as DNA: TGTGCCAGCAGCCTACGTACAGGCGAGAGAAACACCGGGGAGCTGTTTTTT. Translated, it gives CASSLRTGERNTGELFF.

This chain joins TRBV7-8 and TRBJ1-1, with 7 nucleotides matching TRBD1. The CDR3 sequence is 13 residues long. Trimming at V came to 7 bases and at J to 8 bases, leaving 10 bases not matched to a gene. Germline CDR1 is SGHVS and CDR2 is FQNEAQ. CDR3 sequence (DNA): TGTGCCAGCACCTCTACAGGGACAGTCGAAGCTTTCTTT. As protein: CASTSTGTVEAFF.

A word on this clone: Other DNA sequences in the sample encode the same CDR3. V and J are TRBV18 and TRBJ2-7; 11 positions agree with TRBD1. The CDR3 has 15 residues. With 3 bases clipped from V and 0 bases from J, the junction kept 1 base outside the gene matches. Germline V CDR1 and CDR2: KGHSH, LQKENI. The CDR3 spells CASSPGTGGSYEQYF. DNA for the CDR3: TGTGCCAGCTCACCCGGGACAGGGGGCTCCTACGAGCAGTACTTC.

The rearrangement joins TRBV6-6 to TRBJ2-5, with D possibly matching TRBD1 (5 bases). Germline-derived CDR1 and CDR2 are MNHNY and SVGAGI (reference sequence). The CDR3 length is 12 residues. V was trimmed by 8 bases and J by 4 bases, leaving 11 bases between them. This CDR3 is CASVGQGETQYF. As DNA, the CDR3 is TGTGCCAGCGTAGGGCAGGGAGAGACCCAGTACTTC.

This clone was picked up one time. The chain couples TRBV5-4 to TRBJ1-3; 9 positions match TRBD1. The trim removed 0 bases at V and 2 bases at J, leaving 9 bases unmatched. CDR1 is SGHNT, CDR2 YYREEE, per germline (reference sequence). CDR3 length: 18 amino acids. The DNA of the CDR3 is TGTGCCAGCAGCTTGGTGGGACAGGGATCCCCCACTGGAAACACCATATATTTT. Protein product: CASSLVGQGSPTGNTIYF.

This chain connects TRBV9 to TRBJ1-2; perhaps TRBD1 as D (6 bases). The CDR3 length is 15 residues. V was clipped by 1 base and J by 0 bases, with 10 bases between them. Per germline, CDR1 SGDLS and CDR2 YYNGEE. CDR3 sequence (DNA): TGTGCCAGCAGCGTAACTGGGGACACTAACTATGGCTACACCTTC. Residues: CASSVTGDTNYGYTF.